A single sample is the source of the 19 T cell receptor beta chains below, sequenced in a study of spatial heterogeneity in lung cancer. A single record per CDR3 protein comes from TCRdb applying MiXCR to the 5' RACE reads. The data contain 23,000 or so distinct CDR3 sequences, approximately 4.8% of them singletons. Regarding time point: sample taken at primary tumor resection. The sequenced sample was PBMCs, obtained at surgery. The receptors were sampled from a male donor with early-stage non-small cell lung cancer.

This clonotype was observed many times. V gene TRBV7-8 combines with J gene TRBJ1-5, with D tentatively TRBD1 (6 bases). Germline-derived CDR1 and CDR2 are SGHVS and FQNEAQ. The CDR3 totals 13 residues. V shed 8 bases and J shed 4 bases, with 12 bases lying between them. For the CDR3, the DNA is TGTGCCAGCCGACGGACAGAAAATCAGCCCCAGCATTTT. This translates into CASRRTENQPQHF.

This clonotype was detected many times. The chain carries TRBV12-3 or TRBV12-4 and TRBJ1-2; no firm D call. CDR3 length: 13 amino acids. V was pared by 6 bases and J by 2 bases, with 10 bases between. The CDR3 spells CASSFGPNYGYTF. DNA for the CDR3: TGTGCCAGCAGCTTCGGTCCGAACTATGGCTACACCTTC.

This clonotype was detected only a few times. The chain carries TRBV28 and TRBJ2-1; a weak D match, TRBD1 (6 bases). Per the germline V gene, CDR1 is MDHEN and CDR2 is SYDVKM. CDR3 length: 14 residues. V lost 4 bases and J lost 5, with 12 bases in between. This CDR3 is CASSSGQKNNEQFF. The DNA for the CDR3 is TGTGCCAGCAGTTCAGGACAGAAAAACAATGAGCAGTTCTTC.

The table lists this clonotype with many counts. The CDR3 nucleotides read TGCGCCAGCTCCCAACAGGGGGCGGGAAACACTGAAGCTTTCTTT. Amino acids: CASSQQGAGNTEAFF. V gene TRBV5-1 combines with J gene TRBJ1-1, with TRBD1 matching 9 bases. V trimming: 7 bases; J trimming: 2 bases; junction bases outside the gene matches: 9. This CDR3 is built from 15 residues. CDR1 is SGHRS and CDR2 is YFSETQ in the germline V gene.

This clonotype is judged medium-sized (0.01 to 0.1%). V usage is TRBV3-1 and J usage is TRBJ2-1, with D uncertain. The V end was cut by 1 base, the J end by 1 base, with 5 bases between. Per germline, CDR1 LGHDT and CDR2 YNNKEL (reference sequence). There are 14 residues in the CDR3. Here the CDR3 reads CASSQAGSYNEQFF. The CDR3 DNA is TGTGCCAGCAGCCAAGCAGGTTCCTACAATGAGCAGTTCTTC.

This clonotype was recorded many times. J is TRBJ2-3 and V is TRBV9; TRBD2 aligns across 8 bases. There are 16 residues in the CDR3. Per germline, CDR1 SGDLS and CDR2 YYNGEE. V gave up 7 bases and J gave up 5 bases; unmatched junction bases: 15. This CDR3 reads CASSSSAGAVRDTQYF. The CDR3, as DNA: TGTGCCAGCTCGAGCTCAGCGGGGGCCGTCCGAGATACGCAGTATTTT.

In its sample, this clonotype was seen many times. This chain joins TRBV7-3 and TRBJ2-2; 7 nucleotides align to TRBD2. CDR3 length: 16 residues. Germline values: CDR1 SGHTA, CDR2 FQGTGA. V gave up 6 bases and J gave up 6 bases; unmatched junction bases: 13. The CDR3 sequence: CASSIGGAGAAGELFF. CDR3 DNA: TGTGCCAGCAGTATAGGAGGGGCGGGAGCTGCCGGGGAGCTGTTTTTT. Full variable domain (rest looked up from reference TRBV7-3 and TRBJ2-2): GAGVSQTPSNKVTEKGKYVELRCDPISGHTALYWYRQSLGQGPEFLIYFQGTGAADDSGLPNDRFFAVRPEGSVSTLKIQRTERGDSAVYLCASSIGGAGAAGELFFGEGSRLTVL.

This clonotype was observed at least ten times. The chain joins TRBV30 to TRBJ2-7; 7 bases map to TRBD1. This CDR3 contains 12 residues. Trimming cost V 0 bases and J 5 bases; bases outside gene matches: 1. Germline CDR1 is GTSNPN and CDR2 is SVGIG (reference sequence). The CDR3 spells CAWSVTGNEQYF. The DNA for the CDR3 is TGTGCCTGGAGTGTGACAGGGAACGAGCAGTACTTC.

At least ten counts were recorded for this clonotype. The chain carries TRBV29-1 and TRBJ1-2; no definite D call. The CDR3 totals 14 residues. V lost 0 bases and J lost 6, with 14 bases in between. Germline CDR1 reads SQVTM; CDR2 reads ANQGSEA. CDR3 sequence (DNA): TGCAGCGTTGAAGATAATCGGGGTGTGGATGGCTACACCTTC. This translates into CSVEDNRGVDGYTF.

This clonotype was seen repeatedly, ten times or more. V and J are TRBV12-3 or TRBV12-4 and TRBJ2-6; tentatively, D is TRBD1 or TRBD2 (5 bases each). The CDR3 is 18 residues long. V was shortened by 3 bases and J by 2 bases, with 17 bases between the two germline ends. This chain's CDR3 is CASSLEWLGVTGANVLTF. CDR3 coding DNA: TGTGCCAGCAGTTTGGAGTGGTTGGGGGTTACTGGGGCCAACGTCCTGACTTTC.

This clonotype is deemed medium-sized. This rearrangement joins TRBV7-2 to TRBJ1-5, with no clear D. This CDR3 has 13 residues. V lost 1 base and J 6 bases, leaving 7 bases between the germline ends. CDR1 and CDR2 from the germline V gene are SGHTA and FQGNSA. The CDR3 loop is CASSLGFVQPQHF. In DNA form, the CDR3 reads TGTGCCAGCAGCTTAGGGTTCGTTCAGCCCCAGCATTTT.

This clonotype was seen many times. The V gene is TRBV10-2, the J gene TRBJ1-1, with a possible D match to TRBD1 (5 bases). Trimming shortened V by 9 bases and J by 5 bases, and 10 bases separated the two germline ends. The CDR3 has 11 residues. The germline V gene encodes CDR1 WSHSY and CDR2 SAAADI. CDR3 bases: TGCGCCAGTGGGGGACGGACTGAAGCTTTCTTT. The encoded protein is CASGGRTEAFF.

This clonotype was seen a handful of times. This sequence joins TRBV20-1 and TRBJ2-7, with D possibly TRBD2 on 5 matching bases. CDR3 length: 16 amino acids. Germline V CDR1 and CDR2: DFQATT, SNEGSKA (reference sequence). The V gene lost 0 bases and the J gene lost 5 bases, with 20 bases spanning the gap. For the CDR3, the DNA is TGCAGTGCTAGAGATCCCCGGTATCGGAAACTAGACGAGCAGTACTTC. Its protein product is CSARDPRYRKLDEQYF.

This clonotype was counted ten times or more. The chain carries TRBV24-1 and TRBJ2-1; TRBD2 is a possible D gene (6 bases). This CDR3 contains 15 residues. Per the germline V gene, CDR1 is KGHDR and CDR2 is SFDVKD. V was clipped by 3 bases and J by 8 bases, with 16 bases between them. The DNA for the CDR3 is TGTGCCACCAGTGATGGGACTCTCGTCGCGGATGAGCAGTTCTTC. Translation gives CATSDGTLVADEQFF.

This clonotype was counted ten times or more. The chain has TRBV4-1 and TRBJ1-2, with 9 bases that match TRBD1. CDR3 length: 16 amino acids. V dropped 4 bases and J dropped 4; count of bases not matched to a gene: 10. Germline-derived CDR1 and CDR2 are MGHRA and YSYEKL. CDR3 sequence (DNA): TGCGCCAGCAGCCTGATCCAGACAGGGGGGGGCTATGGCTACACCTTC. The encoded protein is CASSLIQTGGGYGYTF.

J is TRBJ1-1 and V is TRBV7-2; D is possibly TRBD1 (5 bases). This CDR3 contains 14 residues. The V gene lost 3 bases and the J gene lost 3 bases, with 11 bases spanning the gap. Germline V gene data show CDR1 as SGHTA and CDR2 as FQGNSA. CDR3 coding DNA: TGTGCCAGCAGCTTGAGTCAGGGCCACACTGAAGCTTTCTTT. This gives the protein CASSLSQGHTEAFF.

Ten or more counts support this clonotype. The chain combines TRBV6-2 or TRBV6-3 with TRBJ2-4, with TRBD2 as a possible D gene (5 bases). Germline CDR1 is MNHEY and CDR2 is SVGEGT. The V end lost 6 bases, the J end lost 0 bases, and 15 bases lay between the germline ends. The CDR3 sequence is 16 residues long. The CDR3 DNA follows: TGTGCCAGCAGCCTTACTAGTTCAGCAGCCAAAAACATTCAGTACTTC. Protein sequence: CASSLTSSAAKNIQYF.

There are many counts of this clonotype. The chain links TRBV7-2 to TRBJ1-5; 8 bases agree with TRBD1. With 5 bases clipped from V and 5 bases from J, the junction kept 2 bases outside the gene matches. The germline gives CDR1 SGHTA, CDR2 FQGNSA. There are 13 residues in the CDR3. The CDR3 sequence is CASSGQGDQPQHF. The DNA for the CDR3 is TGTGCCAGCAGCGGACAGGGTGATCAGCCCCAGCATTTT.

CDR3 sequence: CAWSTQGMISGANVLTF. The CDR3 DNA follows: TGTGCCTGGAGTACCCAGGGTATGATCTCTGGGGCCAACGTCCTGACTTTC. The chain uses TRBV30 and TRBJ2-6, with D tentatively TRBD1 (5 bases). This CDR3 is built from 17 residues. Germline V CDR1 and CDR2: GTSNPN, SVGIG (reference sequence). V lost 2 bases and J 0 bases, leaving 14 bases between the germline ends.